What follows describes a single T cell receptor beta chain. Its antigen is unidentified. The data were taken from a study of cytomegalovirus exposure and HLA in healthy donors. Study-wide results and limits: By HLA locus, TCR association rates varied in a later analysis, with DRB1 showing the most and HLA-C the fewest. Presence/absence analyses assumed roughly uniform sequencing depth across donors.

Though nominally healthy at sampling, donors likely had unrecorded immune exposures. This PCR relied on a set of 60 Vbeta primers and 13 Jbeta primers. Sequencing was performed with immunoSEQ multiplex PCR; in TCRdb, only in-frame clones are kept and a portion is missing. The sample lists around 70,000 clones; 65% to 80% were seen once. The TCR was taken from a man in his 70s in good health and CMV-seronegative. The sample taken for sequencing was PBMCs.

The CDR3 loop is CASSLGLAGVGSKNIQYF. As DNA, the CDR3 is TGTGCCAGCAGCTTGGGACTAGCGGGAGTCGGTTCCAAAAACATTCAGTACTTC. This chain uses TRBV7-2 with TRBJ2-4, with 14 bases aligning to TRBD2. The CDR3 has 18 residues. V shed 3 bases and J 2 bases; nucleotides not matched to a gene: 6. CDR1 and CDR2 from the germline V gene are SGHTA and FQGNSA.